This TCR beta chain was recorded in a study of response to subunit inactivated influenza vaccine. The study's findings and limits: After each seasonal influenza vaccination, few new T cells are recruited, the authors suggested.

Germline values: CDR1 MNHEY, CDR2 SVGAGI. There are 12 residues in the CDR3. Between the trimmed V and J ends, which lost 0 bases and 9 bases, there was a span of 6 bases. In its sample, this clonotype was seen a few times. Its antigen remains unknown. TCRdb reprocessed the RT-PCR reads via MiXCR and lists one record per CDR3 protein. The sample includes 800,000 or so distinct CDR3 sequences, 21% of them seen just once. The sequence derives from a man aged 50 to 60 who received an inactivated influenza vaccine. Material: PBMCs from blood, obtained 5 to 6 days after vaccination. The V gene is TRBV6-5, the J gene TRBJ2-1; no clear D. In nucleotides, the CDR3 is TGTGCCAGCAGTTACTCGGGGATTGAGCAGTTCTTC. This codes for CASSYSGIEQFF.